This entry lists 30 T cell receptor beta chains sequenced from one sample in a study of control samples from healthy donors and cancer patients. Method: immunoSEQ multiplex PCR; TCRdb's copy keeps in-frame clones and lacks some. This sample has just over 150,000 clones, with approximately 90% found just once. The sequenced sample consisted of blood. These receptors were obtained from a man aged 25-45 years in good health.

The count of this clone is one. The chain combines TRBV6-5 with TRBJ2-3, with D possibly being TRBD2 (5 bases). Per the germline V gene, CDR1 is MNHEY and CDR2 is SVGAGI. The CDR3 has 14 residues. The V and J ends lost 3 bases and 6 bases respectively, with 13 bases between them. This CDR3 reads CASSYSLKRDTQYF. The CDR3 DNA reads TGTGCCAGCAGTTATTCCCTTAAGCGGGATACGCAGTATTTT.

The chain combines TRBV6-2 or TRBV6-3 with TRBJ1-5; D is uncertain. Trimming cost V 6 bases and J 3 bases, with 15 bases left between them. Germline V CDR1 and CDR2: MNHEY, SVGEGT. There are 15 residues in the CDR3. The CDR3 DNA reads as TGTGCCAGCAGGCCTTCCGCTGGGGTCAATCAGCCCCAGCATTTT. Translation: CASRPSAGVNQPQHF.

J is TRBJ1-6 and V is TRBV15; TRBD1 matches 7 bases. The CDR3 runs to 16 residues. Germline CDR1 is LNHNV and CDR2 is YYDKDF (reference sequence). J lost 11 bases, V lost 5 bases, and 15 bases had no gene match. This CDR3 reads CATSRRYGQVYPPLHF. In nucleotides, the CDR3 is TGTGCCACCAGCCGACGATATGGACAGGTTTATCCACCCCTCCACTTT.

The chain links TRBV5-1 to TRBJ1-1; 9 bases align to TRBD1. CDR1 is SGHRS and CDR2 is YFSETQ in the germline V gene. The CDR3 covers 16 residues. Losses at the gene ends were 4 bases for V and 4 bases for J; bases not matched to a gene: 11. CDR3 DNA: TGCGCCAGCAGCGATGGGACAGGGATGGTTGGCACTGAAGCTTTCTTT. Encoded protein: CASSDGTGMVGTEAFF. The complete variable domain, with remaining parts taken from reference TRBV5-1 and TRBJ1-1, reads KAGVTQTPRYLIKTRGQQVTLSCSPISGHRSVSWYQQTPGQGLQFLFEYFSETQRNKGNFPGRFSGRQFSNSRSEMNVSTLELGDSALYLCASSDGTGMVGTEAFFGQGTRLTVV.

The V and J genes are TRBV5-4 and TRBJ2-3; 9 bases align to TRBD2. Germline V gene sequence: CDR1 SGHNT, CDR2 YYREEE (reference sequence). This CDR3 is 17 amino acids long. V shed 4 bases, J shed 1 base, and the junction held 10 bases outside the gene matches. CDR3 bases: TGTGCCAGCAGCCCCTCCGCGGGGGGGCGCCGCACAGATACGCAGTATTTT. As protein: CASSPSAGGRRTDTQYF.

The chain couples TRBV6-2 or TRBV6-3 to TRBJ1-5; D possibly corresponds to TRBD1 (6 bases). Germline lookup yields CDR1 MNHEY and CDR2 SVGEGT. The CDR3 has 16 residues. Trimming cost V 6 bases and J 2 bases, with 17 bases left between them. This CDR3 reads CASSPLWAGGNQPQHF. The CDR3 DNA sequence: TGTGCCAGCAGCCCTTTGTGGGCAGGGGGCAATCAGCCCCAGCATTTT.

This chain links TRBV19 with TRBJ1-1; no reliable D call. CDR3 length equals 16 residues. Trimming took off 5 bases at V and 6 bases at J, with 22 bases between the two ends. From germline, CDR1 is LNHDA and CDR2 SQIVND (reference sequence). The CDR3 protein is CASSQPGRTLVAEAFF. The CDR3 region has the DNA TGTGCCAGTAGTCAGCCGGGAAGAACCCTAGTGGCTGAAGCTTTCTTT.

The rearrangement links TRBV4-1 to TRBJ2-1; D gene ambiguous. Germline loops: CDR1 MGHRA, CDR2 YSYEKL. Trimming stripped 0 bases from V and 1 base from J, with 10 bases between. CDR3 size: 16 residues. CDR3 amino acids: CASSQDLNPSYNEQFF. The CDR3 DNA is TGCGCCAGCAGCCAAGATCTAAATCCTTCCTACAATGAGCAGTTCTTC.

The chain combines TRBV18 with TRBJ2-1; 7 bases match TRBD2. Germline CDR1 reads KGHSH; CDR2 reads LQKENI. V shed 2 bases and J 0 bases; nucleotides not matched to a gene: 7. CDR3 size: 17 residues. As DNA, the CDR3 is TGTGCCAGCTCACCATCCTCTGGCGGGGGCTCCTACAATGAGCAGTTCTTC. Its protein is CASSPSSGGGSYNEQFF.

The genes are TRBV7-2 and TRBJ2-3; D remains ambiguous. V lost 5 bases to trimming and J lost 2 bases, with 5 bases between them. Germline CDR1 and CDR2: SGHTA and FQGNSA. CDR3 size: 12 residues. The CDR3 region has the DNA TGTGCCAGCAGCCTCGACACAGATACGCAGTATTTT. This codes for CASSLDTDTQYF.

This clone was picked up a small number of times. The CDR3 DNA reads TGTGCCAGCAGTTACGACGGACAGGGGAGTTCTGAAGCTTTCTTT. Translating it yields CASSYDGQGSSEAFF. The chain is built from TRBV6-6 and TRBJ1-1; TRBD1 matches 9 bases. The germline gives CDR1 MNHNY, CDR2 SVGAGI (reference sequence). J gave up 6 bases and V 2 bases, and 7 bases lay outside the gene matches. The CDR3 spans 15 residues.

This clone was counted only a few times. V is TRBV4-1 and J is TRBJ1-6, with D possibly matching TRBD1 (5 bases). V was shortened by 7 bases and J by 10 bases, with 26 bases between the two germline ends. The CDR3 is made up of 17 amino acids. CDR1 is MGHRA, CDR2 YSYEKL, per germline. The chain's CDR3 is CASTRTRVGGDLSPLHF. The CDR3 nucleotides are TGCGCCAGCACTCGAACCCGGGTGGGGGGTGATCTGTCACCCCTCCACTTT.

CDR3 bases: TGTGCCAGCAGCCAAGATCTTCTAGTTCCCTACAATGAGCAGTTCTTC. Translation: CASSQDLLVPYNEQFF. The chain couples TRBV3-1 (or the pseudogene TRBV3-2) to TRBJ2-1, with D unresolved. The germline V gene encodes CDR1 LGHDT and CDR2 YNNKEL (reference sequence). Trimming shortened V by 0 bases and J by 2 bases, and 11 bases separated the two germline ends. The CDR3 sequence is 16 residues long.

This clone was picked up a small number of times. The V call is TRBV19, the J call TRBJ2-7; unclear D gene. Trimming took 3 bases from V and 0 from J, leaving 6 bases between them. Germline V gene lookup returns CDR1 LNHDA and CDR2 SQIVND (reference sequence). The CDR3 sequence is 13 residues long. The CDR3 loop is CASSISDSYEQYF. As DNA, the CDR3 is TGTGCCAGTAGTATCTCGGACTCCTACGAGCAGTACTTC.

V and J are TRBV21-1 and TRBJ1-1; TRBD1 is taken as the D call from the table, unchecked against the DNA. TRBV21-1 corresponds to a pseudogene. The CDR3 length is 14 residues. The CDR3 sequence is CARANRSYPTEAFF. In nucleotides, the CDR3 is TGTGCCAGGGCGAACAGGTCCTATCCGACTGAAGCTTTCTTT.

The V call is TRBV5-1, the J call TRBJ2-1; TRBD1 is a possible D gene (7 bases). Germline-derived CDR1 and CDR2 are SGHRS and YFSETQ. This CDR3 comprises 15 residues. Trimming left V 4 bases short and J 3 bases short, with 14 bases between. The CDR3 sequence is CASSAQGGDYNEQFF. The CDR3 DNA sequence: TGCGCCAGCAGCGCGCAGGGGGGAGACTACAATGAGCAGTTCTTC.

The V and J genes are TRBV7-7 and TRBJ2-3; D is unresolved. The CDR3 contains 15 residues. Germline V gene data show CDR1 as SSHAT and CDR2 as FNYEAQ (reference sequence). Between the trimmed V and J ends, which lost 3 bases and 0 bases, there was a span of 10 bases. The CDR3 loop reads CASSFTGLSTDTQYF. CDR3 in DNA: TGTGCCAGCAGCTTTACGGGTCTTAGCACAGATACGCAGTATTTT.

The V gene is TRBV6-1, the J gene TRBJ1-1; 8 nucleotides match TRBD1. CDR3 length: 16 amino acids. The germline gives CDR1 MNHNS, CDR2 SASEGT. V shed 0 bases, J shed 3 bases, and the junction held 6 bases outside the gene matches. The CDR3 region is CASSEALNRGDTEAFF. CDR3 nucleotides: TGTGCCAGCAGTGAAGCCCTAAACAGGGGGGACACTGAAGCTTTCTTT.

The chain links TRBV5-1 to TRBJ2-1, with D perhaps given as TRBD1 or TRBD2 (5 bases each). Germline V gene sequence: CDR1 SGHRS, CDR2 YFSETQ. V gave up 3 bases and J gave up 7 bases, with 20 bases separating them. The CDR3 runs to 16 residues. CDR3 amino acids: CASSSSGPPVQNEQFF. The CDR3, as DNA: TGCGCCAGCAGCTCCTCGGGACCGCCTGTCCAAAATGAGCAGTTCTTC.

The rearrangement joins TRBV4-1 to TRBJ2-7; D may match TRBD1 or TRBD2 (6 bases each). The CDR3 is 15 residues long. The V end was cut by 4 bases, the J end by 0 bases, with 13 bases between. Per the germline V gene, CDR1 is MGHRA and CDR2 is YSYEKL. The CDR3 loop reads CASSRQEGVSYEQYF. CDR3 coding DNA: TGCGCCAGCAGCCGGCAGGAGGGGGTCTCCTACGAGCAGTACTTC.

J is TRBJ2-7 and V is TRBV6-6; TRBD1 aligns across 10 bases. Germline CDR1 reads MNHNY; CDR2 reads SVGAGI (reference sequence). CDR3 size: 16 residues. V gave up 6 bases and J gave up 1 base; unmatched junction bases: 9. CDR3 region: CASRWDRGSGSYEQYF. CDR3 DNA: TGTGCCAGCAGGTGGGACAGGGGATCGGGGTCCTACGAGCAGTACTTC.

This clone was picked up one time. The chain is built from TRBV30 and TRBJ2-3, with 8 positions matching TRBD2. The CDR3 contains 17 residues. Per germline, CDR1 GTSNPN and CDR2 SVGIG (reference sequence). Trimming cost V 3 bases and J 3 bases; bases outside gene matches: 14. CDR3 DNA sequence: TGTGCCTGGAGGGAGAGGGGACTAGGGCGTATAACAGATACGCAGTATTTT. Translating it yields CAWRERGLGRITDTQYF.

This chain uses TRBV5-6 with TRBJ1-2; 10 nucleotides align to TRBD1. This CDR3 is built from 13 residues. CDR1 is SGHDT, CDR2 YYEEEE, per germline. V was clipped by 5 bases and J by 6 bases; unmatched bases: 4. The CDR3 nucleotides are TGTGCCAGCAGGACGGACAGGGGGAATGGCTACACCTTC. It encodes CASRTDRGNGYTF.

The rearrangement links TRBV27 to TRBJ1-5; 9 bases map to TRBD1. The CDR3 runs 16 residues. In germline, CDR1 is MNHEY, CDR2 SMNVEV (reference sequence). V gave up 8 bases and J gave up 5 bases; unmatched junction bases: 13. The CDR3 DNA sequence: TGTGCCAGCCGACAACAAACAGGGGGCATTTATCAGCCCCAGCATTTT. It translates to CASRQQTGGIYQPQHF.

This clone was seen a few times. The chain couples TRBV5-1 to TRBJ1-1; tentatively, D is TRBD1 (5 bases). The CDR3 loop spans 16 amino acids. Trimming took 5 bases from V and 2 from J, leaving 19 bases between them. Germline V gene lookup returns CDR1 SGHRS and CDR2 YFSETQ. CDR3 in amino acids: CASRAGTALGNTEAFF. DNA for the CDR3: TGCGCCAGCAGGGCCGGGACCGCCCTGGGCAACACTGAAGCTTTCTTT. Filled out from reference TRBV5-1 and TRBJ1-1, the complete variable domain reads KAGVTQTPRYLIKTRGQQVTLSCSPISGHRSVSWYQQTPGQGLQFLFEYFSETQRNKGNFPGRFSGRQFSNSRSEMNVSTLELGDSALYLCASRAGTALGNTEAFFGQGTRLTVV.

V gene TRBV9 combines with J gene TRBJ1-1; no clear D gene. V was clipped by 2 bases and J by 6 bases, with 11 bases between them. Germline CDR1 SGDLS, CDR2 YYNGEE. The CDR3 contains 13 residues. CDR3 in DNA: TGTGCCAGCAGCGTCGACATAGGCGCTGAAGCTTTCTTT. Amino acid sequence: CASSVDIGAEAFF.

The gene calls are TRBV24-1 and TRBJ1-5; 10 nucleotides align to TRBD1. CDR1 and CDR2 from the germline V gene are KGHDR and SFDVKD. V lost 4 bases to trimming and J lost 5 bases; unmatched junction nucleotides: 4. The CDR3 runs to 15 residues. CDR3 nucleotide sequence: TGTGCCACCAGTGAGGGACAGGGGTCTCATCAGCCCCAGCATTTT. Its protein product is CATSEGQGSHQPQHF.

This chain uses TRBV6-1 with TRBJ1-1, with D perhaps TRBD1 (5 bases). V was shortened by 4 bases and J by 5 bases, with 20 bases between the two germline ends. This CDR3 spans 16 amino acids. Per germline, CDR1 MNHNS and CDR2 SASEGT. CDR3 sequence: CASSGGTSQVGTEAFF. The CDR3 coding sequence is TGTGCCAGCAGTGGAGGGACCTCCCAGGTAGGGACTGAAGCTTTCTTT.

In nucleotides, the CDR3 is TGCGCCAGCAGCGCCCACGGGTCCGGGGTTATAGACGAGCAGTACTTC. Amino acids: CASSAHGSGVIDEQYF. This chain joins TRBV5-1 and TRBJ2-7; possibly TRBD2 for D (5 bases). This CDR3 spans 16 amino acids. Trimming removed 4 bases from V and 5 bases from J, with 22 bases in between. Looked up from germline, CDR1 is SGHRS and CDR2 is YFSETQ.

V usage is TRBV18 and J usage is TRBJ2-2; a possible D gene is TRBD2 (7 bases). CDR1 is KGHSH, CDR2 LQKENI, per germline. CDR3 length: 17 residues. Trimming cost V 1 base and J 1 base, with 13 bases left between them. The CDR3 reads CASSPRGGPQNTGELFF. CDR3 coding DNA: TGTGCCAGCTCACCACGGGGGGGGCCCCAGAACACCGGGGAGCTGTTTTTT.